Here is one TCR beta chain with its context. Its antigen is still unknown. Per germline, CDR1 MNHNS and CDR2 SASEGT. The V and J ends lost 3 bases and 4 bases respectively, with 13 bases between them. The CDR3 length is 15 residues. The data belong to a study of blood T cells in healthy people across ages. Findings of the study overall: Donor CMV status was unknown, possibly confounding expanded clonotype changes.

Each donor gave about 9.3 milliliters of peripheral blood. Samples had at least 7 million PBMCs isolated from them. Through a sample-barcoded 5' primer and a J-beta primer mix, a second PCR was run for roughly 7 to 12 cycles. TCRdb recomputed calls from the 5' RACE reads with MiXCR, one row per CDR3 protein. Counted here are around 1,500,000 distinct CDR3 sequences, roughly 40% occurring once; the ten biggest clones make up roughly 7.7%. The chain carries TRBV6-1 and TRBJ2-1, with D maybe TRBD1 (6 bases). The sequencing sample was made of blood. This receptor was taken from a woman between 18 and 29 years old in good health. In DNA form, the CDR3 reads TGTGCCAGCAGTGATCAGGGGCAGAGGTACAATGAGCAGTTCTTC. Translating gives CASSDQGQRYNEQFF.